The 18 T cell receptor beta chains below come from one sample, sequenced in a study of spatial heterogeneity in lung cancer. General study points: For expanded intratumoral alpha and beta TCRs, counts tracked tumor mutation counts.

No cognate antigen is known for these TCRs. Each CDR3 protein is one row after TCRdb ran MiXCR on the 5' RACE reads. Of 4,000 to 5,000 distinct CDR3 sequences in the sample, almost 8.5% are singletons; the top ten hold about 17%. Time point denoted: sample taken at primary tumor resection. The input for sequencing was lung tumor tissue, taken at surgery. These TCRs come from a female donor with early-stage non-small cell lung cancer.

V gene TRBV6-1 combines with J gene TRBJ2-1, with TRBD1 matching 8 bases. Germline CDR1 and CDR2: MNHNS and SASEGT. V shed 2 bases, J shed 5 bases, and the junction held 5 bases outside the gene matches. This CDR3 has 15 residues. The CDR3 here is CASSEIRGPNNEQFF. DNA for the CDR3: TGTGCCAGCAGTGAAATCAGGGGGCCGAACAATGAGCAGTTCTTC.

The chain combines TRBV24-1 with TRBJ2-1, with D perhaps TRBD2 (7 bases). The V end was cut by 3 bases, the J end by 5 bases, with 16 bases between. This CDR3 has 16 amino acids. Germline CDR1 is KGHDR and CDR2 is SFDVKD. CDR3 sequence: CATSDNSGGLDNEQFF. Here the CDR3 DNA reads TGTGCCACCAGTGATAATTCGGGGGGCCTAGACAATGAGCAGTTCTTC.

The chain is built from TRBV18 and TRBJ1-2; no clear D. Between the trimmed V and J ends, which lost 5 bases and 4 bases, there was a span of 14 bases. Germline V gene lookup returns CDR1 KGHSH and CDR2 LQKENI. The CDR3 consists of 14 residues. CDR3 sequence: CASSSEMGSYGYTF. The CDR3 DNA reads TGTGCCAGCTCAAGCGAGATGGGGAGCTATGGCTACACCTTC.

This clonotype ranks as medium-sized (0.01 to 0.1%). The J gene is TRBJ1-5, the V gene TRBV10-3, with a tentative D call TRBD1 (5 bases). V was trimmed by 0 bases and J by 2 bases, leaving 8 bases between them. Per the germline V gene, CDR1 is ENHRY and CDR2 is SYGVKD. CDR3 length: 15 amino acids. The chain's CDR3 is CAISESWGGNQPQHF. For the CDR3, the DNA is TGTGCCATCAGTGAGTCGTGGGGGGGCAATCAGCCCCAGCATTTT.

In DNA, the CDR3 is TGTGCCAGCAGTTACGTCCAGCGGGCCGACTACGAGCAGTACTTC. Amino acids: CASSYVQRADYEQYF. V is TRBV6-2 or TRBV6-3 and J is TRBJ2-7; tentative D call: TRBD2 (6 bases). Germline values: CDR1 MNHEY, CDR2 SVGEGT. The V end lost 2 bases, the J end lost 3 bases, and 14 bases lay between the germline ends. The CDR3 length is 15 residues.

By sample share, this clonotype is medium-sized. V usage is TRBV3-1 and J usage is TRBJ1-2, with D tentatively TRBD1 (6 bases). The length of the CDR3 is 13 residues. V was cut by 5 bases and J by 2 bases, with 9 bases left in between. CDR1 LGHDT and CDR2 YNNKEL come from the germline V gene (reference sequence). The CDR3 spells CASSSGQNYGYTF. The CDR3 DNA sequence: TGTGCCAGCAGCTCCGGACAGAACTATGGCTACACCTTC.

This clonotype was recorded many times. This chain links TRBV5-1 with TRBJ2-7; D uncertain. Trimming cost V 1 base and J 0 bases, with 8 bases left between them. This CDR3 is built from 14 residues. Germline loops: CDR1 SGHRS, CDR2 YFSETQ. CDR3 region: CASSLIGSSYEQYF. CDR3 nucleotide sequence: TGCGCCAGCAGCTTGATCGGTAGCTCCTACGAGCAGTACTTC.

This clonotype was detected ten times or more. The J gene is TRBJ1-2, the V gene TRBV18, with D hard to call. Trimming stripped 0 bases from V and 1 base from J, with 15 bases between. The germline V gene has CDR1 KGHSH and CDR2 LQKENI. This CDR3 has 17 amino acids. This CDR3 is CASSPPVSLGFNYGYTF. CDR3 nucleotides: TGTGCCAGCTCACCACCAGTTTCACTGGGGTTTAACTATGGCTACACCTTC.

This clonotype has just a few counts. The V call is TRBV27, the J call TRBJ1-5, with no clear D. The V end was cut by 2 bases, the J end by 5 bases, with 10 bases between. In germline, CDR1 is MNHEY, CDR2 SMNVEV (reference sequence). The CDR3 covers 14 residues. In DNA, the CDR3 is TGTGCCAGCAGTTTAAAAGGGTGGGATCAGCCCCAGCATTTT. This translates into CASSLKGWDQPQHF.

This clonotype is judged medium-sized. One end of the junction fails to match germline, which may point to a read error. This chain joins TRBV3-1 and TRBJ1-1, with D tentatively TRBD1 (5 bases). This CDR3 is built from 11 residues. The germline gives CDR1 LGHDT, CDR2 YNNKEL (reference sequence). As DNA, the CDR3 is TGTGCCAGCAGCCTTCAGGGACTAATACAGTTT. It specifies CASSLQGLIQF.

This clonotype was counted between two and nine times. V gene TRBV5-1 combines with J gene TRBJ2-3, with D perhaps being TRBD1 or TRBD2 (5 bases each). There are 13 residues in the CDR3. V gave up 0 bases and J gave up 10 bases, with 12 bases separating them. The germline V gene has CDR1 SGHRS and CDR2 YFSETQ. The CDR3 sequence: CASSLAVGDSQYF. CDR3 in DNA: TGCGCCAGCAGCTTGGCCGTGGGGGATTCGCAGTATTTT. Together with reference TRBV5-1 and TRBJ2-3, the CDR3 gives the full variable domain: KAGVTQTPRYLIKTRGQQVTLSCSPISGHRSVSWYQQTPGQGLQFLFEYFSETQRNKGNFPGRFSGRQFSNSRSEMNVSTLELGDSALYLCASSLAVGDSQYFGPGTRLTVL.

By its share, this clonotype is medium-sized. V usage is TRBV4-1 and J usage is TRBJ2-7; 9 nucleotides match TRBD2. In germline, CDR1 is MGHRA, CDR2 YSYEKL. After removal of 1 base from V and 2 bases from J, the junction contained 12 bases not matched to a gene. The CDR3 has 18 amino acids. CDR3 bases: TGCGCCAGCAGCCAAGGATGGGTTAGCGGGGGCCTTACCTACGAGCAGTACTTC. This sequence encodes CASSQGWVSGGLTYEQYF.

By share, this clonotype ranks as medium-sized. The J gene is TRBJ2-3, the V gene TRBV29-1; 7 bases align to TRBD1. Germline assignment: CDR1 SQVTM and CDR2 ANQGSEA. V shed 4 bases and J 1 base; nucleotides not matched to a gene: 5. CDR3 size: 14 residues. The CDR3 nucleotides are TGCAGCGTTGCGACAGGACAGGGCACAGATACGCAGTATTTT. This codes for CSVATGQGTDTQYF.

This clonotype was counted a single time. CDR3 sequence (DNA): TGCGCCAGCAGCTGGGGGGCCGCAGATACGCAGTATTTT. Its protein is CASSWGAADTQYF. The chain couples TRBV5-1 to TRBJ2-3, with D perhaps TRBD1 or TRBD2 (6 bases each). The CDR3 extends over 13 amino acids. Trimming cost V 3 bases and J 4 bases, with 9 bases left between them. CDR1 is SGHRS, CDR2 YFSETQ, per germline. The full variable domain, rest sourced from reference TRBV5-1 and TRBJ2-3, is KAGVTQTPRYLIKTRGQQVTLSCSPISGHRSVSWYQQTPGQGLQFLFEYFSETQRNKGNFPGRFSGRQFSNSRSEMNVSTLELGDSALYLCASSWGAADTQYFGPGTRLTVL.

The J gene is TRBJ2-3, the V gene TRBV5-1; no clear D. The CDR3 loop spans 11 amino acids. V was cut by 0 bases and J by 8 bases, with 4 bases left in between. The germline CDR1 and CDR2 sequences are SGHRS and YFSETQ. The CDR3: CASSLGVTQYF. DNA of the CDR3: TGCGCCAGCAGCTTGGGGGTTACGCAGTATTTT.

This clonotype turned up a few times. This chain uses TRBV5-6 with TRBJ2-7; TRBD1 aligns across 9 bases. The V gene's germline CDR1 is SGHDT and CDR2 YYEEEE. Losses at the gene ends were 6 bases for V and 2 bases for J; bases not matched to a gene: 9. The length of the CDR3 is 15 residues. The CDR3 region has the DNA TGTGCCAGCACACCCGACAGGGGGTTTACCTACGAGCAGTACTTC. This translates into CASTPDRGFTYEQYF.

By share, this clonotype ranks as medium-sized. This chain connects TRBV7-9 to TRBJ2-7; possibly TRBD2 for D (5 bases). The CDR3 runs 15 residues. The germline CDR1 and CDR2 sequences are SEHNR and FQNEAQ (reference sequence). Between the trimmed V and J ends, which lost 5 bases and 3 bases, there was a span of 17 bases. The CDR3 DNA reads as TGTGCCAGCAGCCCAGCCCGAGGGAATCACTACGAGCAGTACTTC. This sequence encodes CASSPARGNHYEQYF.

In its sample, this clonotype was seen once. The genes are TRBV28 and TRBJ1-1; the D gene is possibly TRBD1 (5 bases). V dropped 7 bases and J dropped 4 bases, with 16 bases sitting between them. CDR3 length: 14 residues. Germline CDR1 reads MDHEN; CDR2 reads SYDVKM. The chain's CDR3 is CASTPSGGGTEAFF. The DNA of the CDR3 is TGTGCCAGCACCCCCAGCGGGGGGGGCACTGAAGCTTTCTTT.